A selection of T cell receptor beta chains follows, all from one sample in a study of identical twins. TCRdb recomputed calls from the 5' RACE reads with MiXCR, one row per CDR3 protein. Counted here are 400,000 to 550,000 distinct CDR3 sequences, less than 25% occurring once; the ten biggest clones make up around 0.9%. The data also belong to a second study, concerning T cells expressing NK-cell markers.

The material sequenced was CD4+ T cells sorted from blood. The source is a woman between 18 and 30 years old in good health. Both conserved end residues are part of each CDR3. A D gene is named only where the DNA matches it firmly. The size entry is marked missing in some rows and otherwise reads once, few, many or a size class.

j_call,d_call,clone_size,cdr3_length,v_call,cdr3_aa,cdr3_nt
TRBJ1-1,TRBD1,-,15,TRBV11-2,CASTETWTGDTEAFF,TGTGCCAGCACCGAAACGTGGACAGGGGACACTGAAGCTTTCTTT
TRBJ2-1,-,few,15,TRBV20-1,CSAPDWQAIYNEQFF,TGCAGTGCTCCGGACTGGCAGGCGATCTACAATGAGCAGTTCTTC
TRBJ2-3,TRBD2,-,15,TRBV20-1,CSASLLAGGTDTQYF,TGCAGTGCTAGTCTACTAGCGGGGGGCACAGATACGCAGTATTTT
TRBJ2-1,TRBD2,-,13,TRBV3-1,CASSFLAGGPTFF,TGTGCCAGCAGCTTTCTAGCGGGAGGCCCCACGTTCTTC
TRBJ1-2,-,few,12,TRBV6-1,CASSGWNYGYTF,TGTGCCAGCAGTGGATGGAACTATGGCTACACCTTC
TRBJ2-1,-,few,16,TRBV7-3,CASSLTSASTGGEQFF,TGTGCCAGCAGCTTAACGTCAGCATCCACAGGTGGTGAGCAGTTCTTC
TRBJ1-2,TRBD1,few,14,TRBV6-1,CASSRGQGNYGYTF,TGTGCCAGCAGCCGGGGACAGGGAAACTATGGCTACACCTTC
TRBJ1-2,TRBD1,few,14,TRBV5-6,CASSFGTDDYGYTF,TGTGCCAGCAGCTTCGGGACAGACGACTATGGCTACACCTTC
TRBJ1-1,-,-,15,TRBV7-2,CASSLVSRLGTEAFF,TGTGCCAGCAGCTTAGTGTCCCGTTTGGGCACTGAAGCTTTCTTT
TRBJ2-5,TRBD1,-,13,TRBV6-1,CASSRGQGGTQYF,TGTGCCAGCAGTCGAGGACAGGGTGGGACCCAGTACTTC
TRBJ2-7,TRBD2,-,15,TRBV10-3,CAISDTSGGFYEQYF,TGTGCCATCAGTGACACTAGCGGGGGTTTCTACGAGCAGTACTTC
TRBJ2-5,TRBD2,-,15,TRBV12-3/TRBV12-4,CARGTSGARVETQYF,TGTGCCAGAGGGACTAGCGGGGCCCGAGTGGAGACCCAGTACTTC
TRBJ1-2,-,-,13,TRBV12-3/TRBV12-4,CASTQLTGYGYTF,TGTGCCAGCACCCAGCTCACGGGGTATGGCTACACCTTC
TRBJ1-5,-,few,16,TRBV9,CASRDPTQRCNQPQHF,TGTGCCAGCAGAGACCCGACCCAGAGATGCAATCAGCCCCAGCATTTT
TRBJ1-2,-,-,15,TRBV3-1,CASSDKTGSKNGYTF,TGTGCCAGCAGCGATAAAACAGGATCAAAAAATGGCTACACCTTC
TRBJ2-3,-,-,17,TRBV10-3,CAVSSNPRGKGTDTQYF,TGTGCCGTCTCCTCGAATCCAAGGGGGAAAGGTACAGATACGCAGTATTTT
TRBJ1-3,-,-,15,TRBV12-3/TRBV12-4,CASSLGQYSGNTIYF,TGTGCCAGCAGTTTAGGACAGTACTCTGGAAACACCATATATTTT
TRBJ2-2,-,few,16,TRBV5-1,CASSLLDGKNTGELFF,TGCGCCAGCAGCTTGTTAGACGGGAAGAACACCGGGGAGCTGTTTTTT
TRBJ1-1,TRBD1,-,12,TRBV3-1,CASSQGTGEAFF,TGTGCCAGCAGCCAAGGGACAGGGGAAGCTTTCTTT
TRBJ2-5,-,few,15,TRBV7-2,CASSFSTRNQETQYF,TGTGCCAGCAGCTTTTCAACGAGAAATCAAGAGACCCAGTACTTC
TRBJ2-5,-,once,15,TRBV5-1,CASSLTGRYQETQYF,TGCGCCAGCAGCTTGACCGGACGGTATCAAGAGACCCAGTACTTC
TRBJ2-1,-,-,15,TRBV11-2,CASSQTGSLGHEQFF,TGTGCCAGCAGCCAGACGGGATCGTTGGGGCATGAGCAGTTCTTC
TRBJ2-1,TRBD1,few,14,TRBV20-1,CSARGQGNFNEQFF,TGCAGTGCACGGGGACAGGGAAATTTCAATGAGCAGTTCTTC
TRBJ2-2,-,-,14,TRBV3-1,CASSHPGMGGELFF,TGTGCCAGCAGCCACCCCGGGATGGGCGGGGAGCTGTTTTTT
TRBJ2-3,-,few,13,TRBV5-5,CASSSDSGDTQYF,TGTGCCAGCAGCTCCGACTCTGGGGATACGCAGTATTTT
TRBJ1-6,TRBD1,-,15,TRBV29-1,CSATGDRERYSPLHF,TGCAGCGCGACGGGGGACAGGGAGCGGTATTCACCCCTCCACTTT
TRBJ2-5,-,-,14,TRBV3-1,CASSRELVEETQYF,TGTGCCAGCAGCCGGGAACTAGTTGAGGAGACCCAGTACTTC
TRBJ2-5,TRBD2,-,15,TRBV4-2,CASSQVTSGQETQYF,TGTGCCAGCAGCCAAGTGACTAGCGGGCAAGAGACCCAGTACTTC
TRBJ2-7,-,few,12,TRBV27,CASSSPPEEQYF,TGTGCCAGCAGTTCCCCTCCGGAAGAGCAGTACTTC